This T cell receptor beta chain came from a study of monozygotic twins with inflammatory bowel disease. Whole-study findings and limits: Twin concordance left repertoire similarity unchanged, with limited power a possible explanation for this lack of difference. Especially where disease activity was present, IBD patients had fewer clonotypes in common with others than healthy twins did. Cells of different T cell subtypes could not be told apart. The data gave no support to a single strong IBD-associated signal or clonotype.

No DNA is given; TCRdb re-called the 5' RACE reads and lists each CDR3 protein once. This repertoire comprises 210,000 or so distinct CDR3 sequences; its ten largest clones make up around 7.6%. This CDR3 contains 12 residues. CDR1 and CDR2 from the germline V gene are MNHEY and SMNVEV (reference sequence). Points on this clonotype: What it binds is unknown.

This sequence joins TRBV27 and TRBJ1-6. The sequence was collected from a human donor with ulcerative colitis or Crohn's disease, or a healthy co-twin of an affected twin (not recorded which). Source material: blood. The CDR3 sequence is CASGEFNSPLHF.